This T cell receptor (beta chain) appears in the sequencing data of a study of blood T cell repertoires in COVID-19. Study context: Some COVID-19 samples were acute and others convalescent; all came from the United States, Italy and Spain.

From germline, CDR1 is KGHSH and CDR2 LQKENI. V lost 3 bases and J 4 bases, leaving 10 bases between the germline ends. The CDR3 has 15 residues. TCRdb keeps only in-frame clones here, not all; method: immunoSEQ multiplex PCR. The top ten clones hold around 13% of a sample with around 290,000 clones, around 88% of them seen once. The origin of this receptor is a woman in her seventies with COVID-19, enrolled during active disease. The V call is TRBV18, the J call TRBJ2-6, with D tentatively TRBD2 (5 bases). The sequenced sample was peripheral blood. CDR3 in DNA: TGTGCCAGCTCACCCGGGGTGGCCGGGGCCAACGTCCTGACTTTC. Its translation is CASSPGVAGANVLTF.